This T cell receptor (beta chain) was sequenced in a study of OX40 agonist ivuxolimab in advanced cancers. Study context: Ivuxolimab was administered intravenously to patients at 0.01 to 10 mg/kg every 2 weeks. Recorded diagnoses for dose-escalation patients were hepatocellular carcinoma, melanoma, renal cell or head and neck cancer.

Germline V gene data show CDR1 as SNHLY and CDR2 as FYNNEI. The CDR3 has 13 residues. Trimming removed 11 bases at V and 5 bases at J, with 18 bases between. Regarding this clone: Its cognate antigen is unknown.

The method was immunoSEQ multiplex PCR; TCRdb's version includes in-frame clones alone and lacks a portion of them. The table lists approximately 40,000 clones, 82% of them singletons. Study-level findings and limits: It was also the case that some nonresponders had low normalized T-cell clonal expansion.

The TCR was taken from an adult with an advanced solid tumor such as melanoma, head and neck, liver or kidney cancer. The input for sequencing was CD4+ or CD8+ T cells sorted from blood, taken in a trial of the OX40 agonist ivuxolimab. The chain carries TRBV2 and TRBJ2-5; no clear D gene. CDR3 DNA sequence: TGTGCCGGCGGACCGACCCGCTGGGAGACCCAGTACTTC. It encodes CAGGPTRWETQYF.